One and the same sample provided the 22 T cell receptor beta chains below, sequenced in a study of a mutant IDH1 vaccine in newly diagnosed glioma. These receptors have no known antigen. The assay was immunoSEQ multiplex PCR, and TCRdb's table has in-frame clones only and misses some. The sample lists around 50,000 clones, more than 70% seen once, with around 5.7% in the top ten. Time point denoted: week 35, safety follow-up. Mutant IDH1 20-mer peptide, at 300 ug, made up each vaccine dose, with topical imiquimod. The sample here was PBMCs, taken from a glioma patient whose treatment included an IDH1 peptide vaccine. These receptors all stem from a woman in her thirties or forties with glioma.

V gene TRBV29-1 combines with J gene TRBJ2-2; possible D gene TRBD2, 5 bases. This CDR3 is 14 amino acids long. The V gene lost 3 bases and the J gene lost 5 bases, with 13 bases spanning the gap. Germline assignment: CDR1 SQVTM and CDR2 ANQGSEA. The CDR3 protein is CSVEMGVGTGELFF. The DNA for the CDR3 is TGCAGCGTTGAGATGGGAGTTGGGACCGGGGAGCTGTTTTTT.

The chain carries TRBV10-2 and TRBJ2-4, with D possibly TRBD1 on 6 matching bases. The CDR3 contains 13 residues. From germline, CDR1 is WSHSY and CDR2 SAAADI. With 2 bases removed from V and 5 bases from J, the gap between germline ends came to 7 bases. In DNA form, the CDR3 reads TGCGCCAGCAGTGAGAGACAGGAAAACATTCAGTACTTC. Protein product: CASSERQENIQYF.

V usage is TRBV7-2 and J usage is TRBJ1-2; D is possibly TRBD1 (5 bases). Trimming cost V 4 bases and J 4 bases, with 13 bases left between them. Germline lookup yields CDR1 SGHTA and CDR2 FQGNSA. CDR3 length equals 14 residues. CDR3: CASSSIGRGYGYTF. The DNA of the CDR3 is TGTGCCAGCAGCTCGATTGGGAGGGGCTATGGCTACACCTTC.

The rearrangement links TRBV2 to TRBJ2-3, with D possibly being TRBD1 (6 bases). V lost 4 bases and J 2 bases, leaving 13 bases between the germline ends. The germline CDR1 and CDR2 sequences are SNHLY and FYNNEI. This CDR3 comprises 15 residues. The CDR3 loop is CASSVHRAPTDTQYF. As DNA, the CDR3 is TGTGCCAGCAGTGTACACAGGGCGCCCACAGATACGCAGTATTTT.

The chain has TRBV6-6 and TRBJ1-3; tentatively, D is TRBD1 (6 bases). V dropped 6 bases and J dropped 4 bases, with 16 bases sitting between them. Germline values: CDR1 MNHNY, CDR2 SVGAGI (reference sequence). The CDR3 runs 15 residues. The chain's CDR3 is CASSLGQGRGNTIYF. In DNA, the CDR3 is TGTGCCAGCAGCCTCGGGCAGGGGCGAGGAAACACCATATATTTT.

This clone was observed once. In DNA form, the CDR3 reads TGCGCCAGCAGCCAAGATGATCGTGTAGACAATGAGCAGTTCTTC. Translating it yields CASSQDDRVDNEQFF. This chain connects TRBV4-3 to TRBJ2-1; unclear D gene. This CDR3 is built from 15 residues. Germline assignment: CDR1 LGHNA and CDR2 YSLEER. V gave up 0 bases and J gave up 5 bases, with 11 bases separating them.

The chain recombines TRBV5-1 with TRBJ2-7, with 11 bases that match TRBD2. Germline CDR1 reads SGHRS; CDR2 reads YFSETQ. J lost 2 bases, V lost 2 bases, and 9 bases had no gene match. This CDR3 contains 17 residues. CDR3 protein: CASSLSLAGGGTYEQYF. Written as DNA, the CDR3 is TGCGCCAGCAGCTTATCTCTAGCGGGAGGAGGAACCTACGAGCAGTACTTC.

CDR3 region: CASSYSQGNEKLFF. CDR3 nucleotides: TGTGCCAGCAGTTACAGCCAGGGGAATGAAAAACTGTTTTTT. V is TRBV6-5 and J is TRBJ1-4; perhaps TRBD1 as D (6 bases). The V gene lost 2 bases and the J gene lost 5 bases, with 9 bases spanning the gap. The CDR3 has 14 residues. The germline CDR1 and CDR2 sequences are MNHEY and SVGAGI.

The chain carries TRBV6-7 and TRBJ1-2, with 11 bases fitting TRBD1. TRBV6-7 is an ORF, with its function uncertain. V trimming: 6 bases; J trimming: 7 bases; junction bases outside the gene matches: 13. CDR3 length: 16 residues. CDR3 protein: CASRSRDRGNFSGYTF. In DNA, the CDR3 is TGTGCCAGCAGGTCCCGGGACAGGGGGAATTTCAGTGGCTACACCTTC.

The chain is built from TRBV7-9 and TRBJ1-2, with D possibly TRBD1 on 6 matching bases. Looked up from germline, CDR1 is SEHNR and CDR2 is FQNEAQ (reference sequence). The V end was cut by 4 bases, the J end by 6 bases, with 12 bases between. CDR3 length: 13 amino acids. CDR3: CASSSGQYDGYTF. Here the CDR3 DNA reads TGTGCCAGCAGCTCCGGACAGTATGATGGCTACACCTTC.

The CDR3: CASSYPGENYGYTF. The CDR3 region has the DNA TGCGCCAGCAGCTACCCTGGAGAGAACTATGGCTACACCTTC. This rearrangement joins TRBV5-1 to TRBJ1-2; no definite D call. The CDR3 spans 14 residues. Trimming removed 3 bases at V and 2 bases at J, with 11 bases between. CDR1 and CDR2 from the germline V gene are SGHRS and YFSETQ.

J is TRBJ2-5 and V is TRBV28; 14 bases are shared with TRBD2. CDR1 MDHEN and CDR2 SYDVKM come from the germline V gene. The CDR3 length is 16 residues. V dropped 5 bases and J dropped 5; count of bases not matched to a gene: 7. Here the CDR3 reads CASSLRLAGGIETQYF. In nucleotides, the CDR3 is TGTGCCAGCAGTCTAAGACTAGCGGGGGGGATTGAGACCCAGTACTTC.

This CDR3 reads CARPLSGRADTDTQYF. CDR3 nucleotide sequence: TGTGCCAGACCTCTTAGCGGGAGGGCCGACACAGATACGCAGTATTTT. V and J are TRBV19 and TRBJ2-3; TRBD2 agrees at 11 bases. Per the germline V gene, CDR1 is LNHDA and CDR2 is SQIVND (reference sequence). Trimming cost V 9 bases and J 2 bases; bases outside gene matches: 10. The CDR3 covers 16 residues.

This clone was seen a single time. V gene TRBV4-2 combines with J gene TRBJ2-2, with D possibly called TRBD1 or TRBD2 (6 bases each). Germline lookup yields CDR1 LGHNA and CDR2 YNFKEQ. The CDR3 is made up of 17 amino acids. Trimming took 3 bases from V and 0 from J, leaving 14 bases between them. The CDR3 loop is CASSHVGGSANTGELFF. The DNA of the CDR3 is TGTGCCAGCAGCCATGTGGGGGGCTCCGCGAACACCGGGGAGCTGTTTTTT.

The rearrangement links TRBV4-1 to TRBJ2-1; D unresolved. V was cut by 8 bases and J by 1 base, with 6 bases left in between. This CDR3 is built from 12 residues. In germline, CDR1 is MGHRA, CDR2 YSYEKL. The CDR3 nucleotides are TGCGCCAGCGGCGCTTCCTACAATGAGCAGTTCTTC. As protein: CASGASYNEQFF.

The V and J genes are TRBV19 and TRBJ2-1; 9 positions agree with TRBD2. The CDR3 spans 16 residues. Germline V gene lookup returns CDR1 LNHDA and CDR2 SQIVND (reference sequence). Unmatched junction bases numbered 21, after V lost 11 bases and J lost 10 bases. CDR3 DNA: TGTGCCTCCCTCCAGAGTAGCGGGAGAATTGGAGGGGAGCAGTTCTTC. Translating gives CASLQSSGRIGGEQFF.

This chain links TRBV20-1 with TRBJ2-5; no clear D. CDR1 is DFQATT, CDR2 SNEGSKA, per germline (reference sequence). This CDR3 region has 11 residues. Trimming took 5 bases from V and 2 from J, leaving 6 bases between them. CDR3 in DNA: TGCAGTGCTCCGTTACAAGAGACCCAGTACTTC. Translating gives CSAPLQETQYF.

This sequence joins TRBV11-2 and TRBJ2-7, with D perhaps being TRBD1 or TRBD2 (5 bases each). Germline-derived CDR1 and CDR2 are SGHAT and FQNNGV. V was shortened by 4 bases and J by 7 bases, with 20 bases between the two germline ends. This CDR3 is 15 amino acids long. DNA for the CDR3: TGTGCCAGCAGCTCGGGACCATCGGTGAGTGAGGAGCAGTACTTC. It specifies CASSSGPSVSEEQYF.

The V and J genes are TRBV5-1 and TRBJ1-4; a weak D match, TRBD1 (5 bases). Trimming removed 2 bases at V and 5 bases at J, with 10 bases between. The germline V gene encodes CDR1 SGHRS and CDR2 YFSETQ. This CDR3 is built from 14 residues. DNA of the CDR3: TGCGCCAGCAGCTTTACAGGTGGGAATGAAAAACTGTTTTTT. Amino acid sequence: CASSFTGGNEKLFF.

The rearrangement uses TRBV4-1 and TRBJ2-7; D could derive from TRBD1 or TRBD2 (6 bases each). This CDR3 spans 17 amino acids. Trimming removed 0 bases from V and 0 bases from J, with 15 bases in between. Per the germline V gene, CDR1 is MGHRA and CDR2 is YSYEKL. DNA of the CDR3: TGCGCCAGCAGCCAAGATCGGGGGCAGTGGAGCTCCTACGAGCAGTACTTC. Encoded protein: CASSQDRGQWSSYEQYF.

V is TRBV12-5 and J is TRBJ2-7, with D maybe TRBD1 (5 bases). CDR3 length: 16 residues. The V gene's germline CDR1 is LGHNT and CDR2 FRNRAP. V was clipped by 0 bases and J by 4 bases, with 16 bases between them. The CDR3 spells CASGLVLRDLPYEQYF. In DNA, the CDR3 is TGTGCTAGTGGTTTGGTCCTCAGGGATTTACCTTACGAGCAGTACTTC.

The chain has TRBV4-3 and TRBJ2-1; D possibly uses TRBD1 or TRBD2 (7 bases each). Germline assignment: CDR1 LGHNA and CDR2 YSLEER. The CDR3 has 15 residues. V was trimmed by 1 base and J by 5 bases, leaving 12 bases between them. The CDR3 DNA sequence: TGCGCCAGCAGCCAAGCCTCAGGGGGGGACAATGAGCAGTTCTTC. Translation: CASSQASGGDNEQFF.